This TCR beta chain is from a study of blood T cell repertoires in COVID-19. Whole-study context: The United States, Italy and Spain provided the acute and convalescent COVID-19 samples. PBMCs, B-cell-depleted T cells, or T cells were the source of the cDNA or gDNA that made up the material.

In the authors' methods: Amplified reference gene primers provided the basis for estimating nucleated cell counts. TCRdb's copy holds only in-frame clones and misses some; the assay was immunoSEQ multiplex PCR. That table furnishes V, J and clone size, whereas the DNA furnished D and trimming. The sample lists about 93,000 clones; roughly 85% were seen once. The CDR3 length is 15 residues. The V segment lost 1 base and the J segment 4 bases; nucleotides outside the gene matches: 3. The V gene's germline CDR1 is LGHDT and CDR2 YNNKEL (reference sequence). The genes are TRBV3-1 (or the pseudogene TRBV3-2) and TRBJ2-3, with 9 bases identical to TRBD1. What was sequenced was peripheral blood. This TCR was sampled from a human donor in a cohort sampled during active COVID-19. Here the CDR3 reads CASSQGTGVPDTQYF. The CDR3 nucleotides read TGTGCCAGCAGCCAAGGGACAGGGGTCCCAGATACGCAGTATTTT.